Shown below are 22 T cell receptor beta chains from a single sample sequenced in a study of blood T cell repertoires in COVID-19 (TCRdb year 2020). Preparation of the library involved the immunoSEQ multiplex PCR assay. In its TCRdb copy, this immuneACCESS table keeps in-frame sequences only and misses some clones. Where compared with another copy, unresolved V genes explain less than half of these, and the others have no known cause. The sample has hundreds of thousands of clones on record, 83% of them singletons. The ten top clones hold more than 8% of the sample. Input material: peripheral blood. These receptors all come from a woman aged 50 to 60 who had recovered from COVID-19.

The gene calls are TRBV21-1 and TRBJ1-1; the D call TRBD1 from the table was never checked on the DNA. TRBV21-1 represents a pseudogene. The CDR3 sequence is 14 residues long. CDR3 amino acids: CASSKDRGITEAFF. The CDR3 DNA reads as TGTGCCAGCAGCAAAGACAGGGGGATCACTGAAGCTTTCTTT.

This rearrangement joins TRBV21-1 to TRBJ2-1; the DNA was not used to check the table's D call, TRBD1. TRBV21-1 is designated a pseudogene. The CDR3 has 16 residues. CDR3 coding DNA: TGTGCCAGCAGCAAAGAATCAGGTGACCCCTACAATGAGCAGTTCTTC. Amino acid sequence: CASSKESGDPYNEQFF.

The chain couples TRBV4-3 to TRBJ2-1; TRBD2 aligns across 9 bases. V shed 1 base, J shed 4 bases, and the junction held 8 bases outside the gene matches. CDR1 is LGHNA and CDR2 is YSLEER in the germline V gene. The CDR3 sequence is 17 residues long. In DNA form, the CDR3 reads TGCGCCAGCAGCCAAGGGATGCTAGCGGGAACGTACAATGAGCAGTTCTTC. Amino acid sequence: CASSQGMLAGTYNEQFF.

CDR3 nucleotide sequence: TGTGCCAGCAGTTCACCCGATCGAATAGCCCATGAGCAGTTCTTC. Translation: CASSSPDRIAHEQFF. This rearrangement joins TRBV27 to TRBJ2-1; D uncertain. With 4 bases removed from V and 8 bases from J, the gap between germline ends came to 18 bases. The CDR3 consists of 15 residues. Germline CDR1 MNHEY, CDR2 SMNVEV (reference sequence).

Here the CDR3 reads CASRKSANYGYTF. The CDR3 coding sequence is TGTGCCAGCAGGAAATCAGCTAACTATGGCTACACCTTC. V and J are TRBV28 and TRBJ1-2, with D hard to call. The CDR3 sequence is 13 residues long. V gave up 6 bases and J gave up 0 bases, with 8 bases separating them. Germline lookup yields CDR1 MDHEN and CDR2 SYDVKM.

This rearrangement joins TRBV9 to TRBJ2-7; D gene uncertain. The CDR3 totals 16 residues. The germline V gene has CDR1 SGDLS and CDR2 YYNGEE. Trimming shortened V by 2 bases and J by 0 bases, and 15 bases separated the two germline ends. The CDR3 coding sequence is TGTGCCAGCAGCGTGGAATACTACGCGAGCTCCTACGAGCAGTACTTC. It codes for CASSVEYYASSYEQYF.

The chain has TRBV6-5 and TRBJ2-1, with D perhaps matching TRBD1 (6 bases). Germline V gives CDR1 MNHEY, CDR2 SVGAGI. The CDR3 has 13 amino acids. Deletions cut 0 bases from V and 14 bases from J, with 14 bases between. For the CDR3, the DNA is TGTGCCAGCAGTTACTCTCCCGGGACACAGGAGTTCTTC. This translates into CASSYSPGTQEFF.

The CDR3 DNA is TGTGCCAGCAGCTTAGCGGGATACGGACTTAGCAATCAGCCCCAGCATTTT. It specifies CASSLAGYGLSNQPQHF. This chain joins TRBV7-8 and TRBJ1-5; D gene ambiguous. Trimming shortened V by 0 bases and J by 0 bases, and 12 bases separated the two germline ends. The germline CDR1 and CDR2 sequences are SGHVS and FQNEAQ. The CDR3 length is 17 residues.

The V gene is TRBV7-3, the J gene TRBJ2-3, with D possibly being TRBD1 (5 bases). The CDR3 spans 16 residues. Trimming took off 4 bases at V and 4 bases at J, with 18 bases between the two ends. From germline, CDR1 is SGHTA and CDR2 FQGTGA. CDR3 nucleotides: TGTGCCAGCAGCTCCTACCCCAGGGTGGACCCAGATACGCAGTATTTT. Its translation: CASSSYPRVDPDTQYF. Full variable domain (remainder filled in from reference TRBV7-3 and TRBJ2-3): GAGVSQTPSNKVTEKGKYVELRCDPISGHTALYWYRQSLGQGPEFLIYFQGTGAADDSGLPNDRFFAVRPEGSVSTLKIQRTERGDSAVYLCASSSYPRVDPDTQYFGPGTRLTVL.

This chain uses TRBV27 with TRBJ1-1; TRBD1 is a possible D gene (5 bases). The CDR3 loop spans 14 amino acids. Germline V gives CDR1 MNHEY, CDR2 SMNVEV (reference sequence). With 4 bases removed from V and 7 bases from J, the gap between germline ends came to 16 bases. DNA of the CDR3: TGTGCCAGCAGTTCGCGTATGACAGAATTTGAAGCTTTCTTT. It encodes CASSSRMTEFEAFF.

This chain links TRBV7-2 with TRBJ2-5; D uncertain. The CDR3 is made up of 13 amino acids. Germline CDR1 is SGHTA and CDR2 is FQGNSA. V was cut by 3 bases and J by 2 bases, with 7 bases left in between. CDR3 protein: CASSFSRQETQYF. The CDR3 bases are TGTGCCAGCAGCTTTTCACGGCAAGAGACCCAGTACTTC.

V usage is TRBV6-6 and J usage is TRBJ2-5, with TRBD1 matching over 11 bases. Germline CDR1 reads MNHNY; CDR2 reads SVGAGI (reference sequence). There are 14 residues in the CDR3. J gave up 4 bases and V 6 bases, and 4 bases lay outside the gene matches. The CDR3 nucleotides read TGTGCCAGCAGCCGAGGGACAGGGGGAGAGACCCAGTACTTC. Protein: CASSRGTGGETQYF.

The gene calls are TRBV18 and TRBJ2-3; D gene ambiguous. The CDR3 spans 16 residues. Trimming left V 3 bases short and J 1 base short, with 14 bases between. Germline values: CDR1 KGHSH, CDR2 LQKENI. CDR3 residues: CASSPSVSLRTDTQYF. The CDR3 nucleotides read TGTGCCAGCTCACCGTCGGTATCCCTGCGCACAGATACGCAGTATTTT.

This chain connects TRBV6-4 to TRBJ2-2, with 10 bases identical to TRBD2. CDR1 and CDR2 from the germline V gene are MRHNA and SNTAGT. With V trimmed by 4 bases and J by 3 bases, 8 bases remained unmatched. This CDR3 comprises 17 residues. The CDR3 loop is CASSVFRTSGYTGELFF. DNA for the CDR3: TGTGCCAGCAGTGTGTTCCGGACTAGCGGCTACACCGGGGAGCTGTTTTTT.

This sequence joins TRBV5-1 and TRBJ2-7; D perhaps matches TRBD1 (6 bases). V was clipped by 4 bases and J by 3 bases, with 14 bases between them. This CDR3 spans 14 amino acids. Per the germline V gene, CDR1 is SGHRS and CDR2 is YFSETQ. CDR3 amino acids: CASSPRTADYEQYF. The DNA of the CDR3 is TGCGCCAGCAGCCCCAGGACAGCGGACTACGAGCAGTACTTC.

V gene TRBV12-3 or TRBV12-4 combines with J gene TRBJ2-5; D is ambiguous. With 2 bases removed from V and 4 bases from J, the gap between germline ends came to 8 bases. The CDR3 runs 13 residues. In DNA form, the CDR3 reads TGTGCCAGCAGTTTATCGACACCAGAGACCCAGTACTTC. Protein sequence: CASSLSTPETQYF.

The genes are TRBV7-6 and TRBJ1-1, with 10 bases identical to TRBD1. This CDR3 has 18 amino acids. Germline assignment: CDR1 SGHVS and CDR2 FNYEAQ. V trimming: 2 bases; J trimming: 4 bases; junction bases outside the gene matches: 13. This chain's CDR3 is CASSLIFGTGDLRTEAFF. In DNA form, the CDR3 reads TGTGCCAGCAGCTTAATTTTCGGGACAGGGGACCTCCGCACTGAAGCTTTCTTT. Full variable domain (remainder filled in from reference TRBV7-6 and TRBJ1-1): GAGVSQSPRYKVTKRGQDVALRCDPISGHVSLYWYRQALGQGPEFLTYFNYEAQQDKSGLPNDRFSAERPEGSISTLTIQRTEQRDSAMYRCASSLIFGTGDLRTEAFFGQGTRLTVV.

This clone showed up just a few times. CDR3 in amino acids: CASSSTGLHTEAFF. The CDR3 region has the DNA TGCGCCAGCAGCAGTACAGGGCTCCACACTGAAGCTTTCTTT. V usage is TRBV5-1 and J usage is TRBJ1-1; maybe TRBD1 (6 bases). The CDR3 extends over 14 amino acids. Germline V gene lookup returns CDR1 SGHRS and CDR2 YFSETQ. Trimming took 4 bases from V and 3 from J, leaving 13 bases between them.

The chain has TRBV4-1 and TRBJ2-7; the match to TRBD1 covers 11 bases. Trimming took 3 bases from V and 0 from J; bases not matched to a gene: 4. This CDR3 has 16 residues. Germline assignment: CDR1 MGHRA and CDR2 YSYEKL. For the CDR3, the DNA is TGCGCCAGCAGCCACACCGGGACAGGGGGCTCCTACGAGCAGTACTTC. Protein: CASSHTGTGGSYEQYF.

The V gene is TRBV18, the J gene TRBJ2-7; D is possibly TRBD2 (5 bases). The V end lost 6 bases, the J end lost 3 bases, and 15 bases lay between the germline ends. Per germline, CDR1 KGHSH and CDR2 LQKENI. The CDR3 sequence is 14 residues long. The CDR3 coding sequence is TGTGCCAGCTCCCCCACCGGGGATTACTACGAGCAGTACTTC. This gives the protein CASSPTGDYYEQYF.

This clone was counted between two and nine times. V is TRBV7-2 and J is TRBJ1-2; 7 bases are a match to TRBD1. V lost 4 bases, J lost 4 bases, and 0 bases stayed unmatched. The CDR3 has 12 residues. Germline V gene sequence: CDR1 SGHTA, CDR2 FQGNSA. CDR3 loop: CASSSGGYGYTF. The CDR3 nucleotides are TGTGCCAGCAGCTCAGGGGGCTATGGCTACACCTTC.

The chain uses TRBV6-1 and TRBJ1-5, with TRBD1 matching 7 bases. The junction had 9 bases not matched to a gene; V was cut back by 4 bases and J by 0 bases. CDR3 length equals 17 residues. Germline loops: CDR1 MNHNS, CDR2 SASEGT. The CDR3 DNA reads as TGTGCCAGCAGTGCCCGGGACAGTTTAAATAGCAATCAGCCCCAGCATTTT. Amino acid sequence: CASSARDSLNSNQPQHF.